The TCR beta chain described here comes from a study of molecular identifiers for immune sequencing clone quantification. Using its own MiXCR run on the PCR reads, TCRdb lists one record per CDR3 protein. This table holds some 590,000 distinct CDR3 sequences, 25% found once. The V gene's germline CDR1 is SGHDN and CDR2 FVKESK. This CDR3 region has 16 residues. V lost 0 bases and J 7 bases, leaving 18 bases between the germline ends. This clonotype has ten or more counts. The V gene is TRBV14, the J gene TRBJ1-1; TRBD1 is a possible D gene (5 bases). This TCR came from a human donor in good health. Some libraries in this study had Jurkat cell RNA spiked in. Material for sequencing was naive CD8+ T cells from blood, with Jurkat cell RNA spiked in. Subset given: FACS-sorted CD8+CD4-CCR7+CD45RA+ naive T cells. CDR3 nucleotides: TGTGCCAGCAGCCAAGATTTAGGGGCCCTAGAGAGTGAAGCTTTCTTT. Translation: CASSQDLGALESEAFF.